This T cell receptor beta chain derives from a study of CD8 T cells in Susac syndrome. TCR beta from blood CD8+ and CD4+ T cells was sequenced. While serving as controls, healthy donors were matched for age and sex. Random-hexamer reverse transcription was applied to roughly 0.45 to 1 ug RNA. Amplification of TCR beta CDR3 by immunoSEQ multiplex PCR spanned 54 Vbeta and 13 Jbeta. TCRdb fed the immunoSEQ multiplex PCR reads into MiXCR, producing one record per CDR3 protein. The sample records 95,000 to 150,000 distinct CDR3 sequences, around 94% being singletons. Per the germline V gene, CDR1 is MNHEY and CDR2 is SVGAGI. Between the trimmed V and J ends, which lost 2 bases and 4 bases, there was a span of 12 bases. This CDR3 has 15 residues.

The specimen was CD4+ T cells from PBMCs. The clonotype comes from a human donor in good health. The chain has TRBV6-5 and TRBJ1-3; D is uncertain. The CDR3 nucleotides read TGTGCCAGCAGTTACGCCGCACAGCGAGGAAACACCATATATTTT. This codes for CASSYAAQRGNTIYF.